This TCR beta chain is from a study of regulatory T cells. Study results and caveats: Hydrophobic residues at CDR3 positions 6 and 7 were enriched in conventional CD4+ T cells of CD3G-deficient patients.

CD4+ T cells were divided by sorting: CD25-high CD127-low Tregs, CD25-low CD127-high conventional cells. Trimming took 3 bases from V and 6 from J, leaving 18 bases between them. Germline CDR1 ENHRY, CDR2 SYGVKD. The CDR3 extends over 15 amino acids. Amplification used 52 TRBV primers and 13 TRBJ primers. Profiling relied on immunoSEQ multiplex PCR, and the TCRdb table lists in-frame clones only, not all of them. The table has around 29,000 clones, about 90% seen once. Worth noting for this clone: The antigen is undetermined.

Material for sequencing was conventional CD4+ T cells sorted from blood. This chain uses TRBV10-3 with TRBJ2-7, with D unresolved. The source is a young adult with CD3G deficiency. CDR3 nucleotides: TGTGCCATCAGTGAAGGTAGTCATGCTACGAGCGAGCAGTACTTC. Protein sequence: CAISEGSHATSEQYF.